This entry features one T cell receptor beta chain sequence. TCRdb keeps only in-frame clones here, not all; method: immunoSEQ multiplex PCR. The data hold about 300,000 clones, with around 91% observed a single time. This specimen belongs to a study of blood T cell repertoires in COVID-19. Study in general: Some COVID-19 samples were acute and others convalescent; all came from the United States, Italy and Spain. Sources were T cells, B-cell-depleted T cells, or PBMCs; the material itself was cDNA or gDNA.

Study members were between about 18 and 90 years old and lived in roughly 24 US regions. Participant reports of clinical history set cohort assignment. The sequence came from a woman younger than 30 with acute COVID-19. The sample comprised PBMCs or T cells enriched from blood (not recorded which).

CDR3 in DNA: TGTGCCAGCAGACTAGCGGGAGCAGAGACCCAGTACTTC. Its translation: CASRLAGAETQYF. This rearrangement joins TRBV28 to TRBJ2-5, with 11 bases lining up with TRBD2. This CDR3 spans 13 amino acids. The germline gives CDR1 MDHEN, CDR2 SYDVKM. Trimming took 6 bases from V and 4 from J; bases not matched to a gene: 1. The full variable domain, completed using reference TRBV28 and TRBJ2-5, is DVKVTQSSRYLVKRTGEKVFLECVQDMDHENMFWYRQDPGLGLRLIYFSYDVKMKEKGDIPEGYSVSREKKERFSLILESASTNQTSMYLCASRLAGAETQYFGPGTRLLVL.